Below, 9 T cell receptor beta chains from the same sample are listed, as sequenced in a study of shared clonotypes between healthy human individuals. Sequencing used immunoSEQ multiplex PCR; TCRdb keeps in-frame clones, though not all of them. This table has roughly 2,500,000 clones, roughly 93% appearing once. The sample taken for sequencing was naive CD4+ T cells from PBMCs. Subset noted: CD45RA+ positively selected. These receptor sequences come from a man younger than 30 in good health. Some clones in this sample may be carry-over from other donors' samples.

The chain employs TRBV5-1 and TRBJ2-3, with 9 bases that match TRBD2. CDR1 is SGHRS, CDR2 YFSETQ, per germline. Trimming took 4 bases from V and 4 from J; bases not matched to a gene: 10. The CDR3 is 16 amino acids. CDR3 bases: TGCGCCAGCAGCCTGGGATACCTAGCGGGATCAGATACGCAGTATTTT. Translated, it gives CASSLGYLAGSDTQYF.

The chain uses TRBV30 and TRBJ1-3; D unresolved. The CDR3 loop spans 13 amino acids. Per the germline V gene, CDR1 is GTSNPN and CDR2 is SVGIG (reference sequence). V gave up 3 bases and J gave up 9 bases, with 15 bases separating them. CDR3: CAWSLSAHSTIYF. CDR3 DNA: TGTGCCTGGAGCCTCTCTGCCCACAGCACCATATATTTT.

V and J are TRBV27 and TRBJ2-5, with TRBD1 identical over 7 bases. CDR1 is MNHEY, CDR2 SMNVEV, per germline (reference sequence). J was trimmed by 5 bases and V by 6 bases; bases with no gene match: 9. The CDR3 length is 14 residues. The CDR3 is CASRLTGVGETQYF. In DNA, the CDR3 is TGTGCCAGCAGATTAACAGGGGTAGGCGAGACCCAGTACTTC.

The chain carries TRBV11-3 and TRBJ1-3; TRBD1 might be the D (5 bases). The germline V gene has CDR1 SGHNT and CDR2 YENEEA. CDR3 length: 16 amino acids. Trimming left V 5 bases short and J 2 bases short, with 16 bases between. The CDR3 here is CASSPPGRGPGNTIYF. The CDR3 DNA is TGTGCCAGCAGCCCACCGGGAAGGGGACCTGGAAACACCATATATTTT.

Of note for this clone: At one boundary the junction diverges from the germline segment, which might be a read error. The V and J genes are TRBV2 and TRBJ1-2; D ambiguous. Germline CDR1 reads SNHLY; CDR2 reads FYNNEI. The CDR3 totals 10 residues. DNA for the CDR3: TGTGCCTGCAGTGAATATGGCTACACCTTC. Its protein product is CACSEYGYTF.

The chain employs TRBV15 and TRBJ1-6, with a possible D match to TRBD1 (5 bases). CDR1 is LNHNV, CDR2 YYDKDF, per germline (reference sequence). This CDR3 contains 15 residues. Trimming stripped 3 bases from V and 10 bases from J, with 16 bases between. DNA of the CDR3: TGTGCCACCAGCAGGGGGACCCTGAGGAGCTCACCCCTCCACTTT. Its protein product is CATSRGTLRSSPLHF.

The chain employs TRBV2 and TRBJ2-1, with D possibly being TRBD2 (6 bases). The CDR3 loop spans 15 amino acids. Germline V gives CDR1 SNHLY, CDR2 FYNNEI. Trimming cost V 11 bases and J 0 bases, with 17 bases left between them. CDR3 nucleotide sequence: TGTGCCGCAGGCAAGGAGGGGAGCTCCTACAATGAGCAGTTCTTC. As protein: CAAGKEGSSYNEQFF. The whole variable domain, remainder taken from reference TRBV2 and TRBJ2-1, is EPEVTQTPSHQVTQMGQEVILRCVPISNHLYFYWYRQILGQKVEFLVSFYNNEISEKSEIFDDQFSVERPDGSNFTLKIRSTKLEDSAMYFCAAGKEGSSYNEQFFGPGTRLTVL.

The gene calls are TRBV28 and TRBJ2-7; tentatively, D is TRBD2 (5 bases). V shed 5 bases and J shed 6 bases, with 14 bases lying between them. The CDR3 has 13 amino acids. In germline, CDR1 is MDHEN, CDR2 SYDVKM. Here the CDR3 DNA reads TGTGCCAGCAGTCCCTCCGGGATCTCCGAGCAGTACTTC. Its protein is CASSPSGISEQYF.

V usage is TRBV18 and J usage is TRBJ2-2; D is perhaps TRBD2 (5 bases). Germline CDR1 and CDR2: KGHSH and LQKENI. The CDR3 totals 16 residues. The V gene lost 6 bases and the J gene lost 4 bases, with 18 bases spanning the gap. The DNA for the CDR3 is TGTGCCAGCTCGCTGTTGAGTAGCGAGGTCACCGGGGAGCTGTTTTTT. This codes for CASSLLSSEVTGELFF.